The sequence of this TCR beta chain was determined in a study of shared clonotypes between healthy human individuals. Study-wide results and caveats: Non-shared clonotypes displayed generation probabilities falling below those of clonotypes present in all four donors.

Naive-designated CD8 cells lacked CD45RO, were positively enriched for CCR7, and omitted terminally differentiated effector memory CD45RA+ cells. Germline V lookup: CDR1 SEHNR, CDR2 FQNEAQ (reference sequence). This CDR3 comprises 14 residues. Trimming stripped 1 base from V and 1 base from J, with 7 bases between. Libraries were prepared by immunoSEQ multiplex PCR; TCRdb keeps only in-frame clonotypes and omits some of them. Of more than 2 million clones in the sample, about 95% were seen once. About this clone itself: Its antigen is unidentified.

The specimen was naive CD8+ T cells sorted from blood. The clonotype comes from a man younger than 35 in good health. The rearrangement uses TRBV7-9 and TRBJ2-5, with D unclear. The CDR3 coding sequence is TGTGCCAGCAGCTTAGAATACACCCAAGAGACCCAGTACTTC. Translation: CASSLEYTQETQYF.